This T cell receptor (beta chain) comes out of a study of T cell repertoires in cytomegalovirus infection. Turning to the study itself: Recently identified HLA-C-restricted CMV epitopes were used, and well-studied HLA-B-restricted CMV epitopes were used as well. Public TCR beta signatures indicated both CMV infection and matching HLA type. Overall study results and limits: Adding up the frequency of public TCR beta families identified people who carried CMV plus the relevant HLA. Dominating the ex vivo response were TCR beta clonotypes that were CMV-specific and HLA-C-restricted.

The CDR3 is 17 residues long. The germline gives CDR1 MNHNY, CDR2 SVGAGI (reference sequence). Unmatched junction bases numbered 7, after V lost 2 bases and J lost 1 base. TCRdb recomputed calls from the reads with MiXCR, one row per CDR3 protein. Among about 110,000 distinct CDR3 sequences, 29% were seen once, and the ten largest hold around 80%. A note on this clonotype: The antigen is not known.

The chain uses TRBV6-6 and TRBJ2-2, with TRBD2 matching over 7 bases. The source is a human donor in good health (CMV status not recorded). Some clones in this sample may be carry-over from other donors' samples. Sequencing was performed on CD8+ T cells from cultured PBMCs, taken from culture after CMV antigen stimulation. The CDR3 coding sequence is TGTGCCAGCAGTTACCCCGAGGAGCGGGGGAACACCGGGGAGCTGTTTTTT. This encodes CASSYPEERGNTGELFF.